This TCR beta chain derives from a study of T cell changes during pregnancy in multiple sclerosis. Method: immunoSEQ multiplex PCR; TCRdb's copy keeps in-frame clones and lacks some. The sample holds about 55,000 clones; about 95% are singletons and the top ten take roughly 2.5%. This receptor was obtained from a female donor with multiple sclerosis, enrolled in a pregnancy study. Here the sequenced sample was CD8+ T cells from peripheral blood mononuclear cells, taken after pregnancy.

CDR3 protein: CASSLQGAFNEQFF. The CDR3 DNA is TGTGCCAGCAGCTTACAAGGGGCCTTCAATGAGCAGTTCTTC. The chain uses TRBV5-5 and TRBJ2-1, with a tentative D call TRBD1 (5 bases). The CDR3 is 14 amino acids. The germline V gene has CDR1 SGHKS and CDR2 YYEKEE (reference sequence). V dropped 2 bases and J dropped 6 bases, with 12 bases sitting between them.